One sample yielded the 17 T cell receptor beta chains listed below, sequenced in a study of T cell responses to AZD1222 COVID-19 vaccine. Measured with immunoSEQ multiplex PCR; TCRdb has only the in-frame clones, and not every one. The repertoire has about 150,000 clones, approximately 92% of them found once; the top ten carry around 2.5%. Here the sequenced sample was peripheral blood, taken on day 0 of AZD1222 vaccination. These receptors were collected from an adult in good health.

The chain recombines TRBV7-9 with TRBJ1-1, with a tentative D call TRBD1 (5 bases). Germline assignment: CDR1 SEHNR and CDR2 FQNEAQ (reference sequence). The ends were cut back, 3 bases at V and 0 bases at J, with 11 bases in the middle. The CDR3 contains 15 residues. In DNA form, the CDR3 reads TGTGCCAGCAGCTTTGAGTGGGGGGTGAACACTGAAGCTTTCTTT. Its protein is CASSFEWGVNTEAFF.

The rearrangement links TRBV19 to TRBJ1-4; D not certain. The V end lost 4 bases, the J end lost 7 bases, and 7 bases lay between the germline ends. Germline CDR1 is LNHDA and CDR2 is SQIVND (reference sequence). The CDR3 has 12 residues. The chain's CDR3 is CASSTSSEKLFF. The DNA for the CDR3 is TGTGCCAGTAGTACCTCATCTGAAAAACTGTTTTTT.

The chain couples TRBV4-1 to TRBJ2-1, with D possibly being TRBD1 (5 bases). This CDR3 region has 16 residues. Germline CDR1 and CDR2: MGHRA and YSYEKL. Trimming removed 0 bases at V and 4 bases at J, with 13 bases between. The chain's CDR3 is CASSQDSGKGYNEQFF. The CDR3 nucleotides are TGCGCCAGCAGCCAAGATTCTGGGAAGGGGTACAATGAGCAGTTCTTC.

V is TRBV4-1 and J is TRBJ1-1; unclear D gene. CDR3 length equals 17 residues. Germline CDR1 and CDR2: MGHRA and YSYEKL. Trimming stripped 0 bases from V and 0 bases from J, with 14 bases between. The CDR3 sequence is CASSQDRLAAVNTEAFF. In DNA, the CDR3 is TGCGCCAGCAGCCAAGATCGGCTGGCGGCTGTGAACACTGAAGCTTTCTTT.

This chain joins TRBV6-5 and TRBJ1-3, with D unclear. Germline CDR1 and CDR2: MNHEY and SVGAGI. With 8 bases removed from V and 7 bases from J, the gap between germline ends came to 9 bases. The length of the CDR3 is 11 residues. CDR3 loop: CASVTGNTIYF. The CDR3 DNA reads TGTGCCAGCGTGACCGGGAACACCATATATTTT.

The chain carries TRBV4-1 and TRBJ1-3; D remains ambiguous. Deletions cut 2 bases from V and 3 bases from J, with 11 bases between. Looked up from germline, CDR1 is MGHRA and CDR2 is YSYEKL. The CDR3 is 15 residues long. The CDR3 region is CASSQPKRGGNTIYF. In DNA form, the CDR3 reads TGCGCCAGCAGCCAACCTAAGAGAGGTGGAAACACCATATATTTT.

The CDR3 nucleotides are TGTGCCAGCAGCTTCCGTCGCACTATCTCCTACGAGCAGTACTTC. It specifies CASSFRRTISYEQYF. The rearrangement links TRBV5-6 to TRBJ2-7, with D uncertain. Germline loops: CDR1 SGHDT, CDR2 YYEEEE. This CDR3 is 15 amino acids long. Trimming removed 2 bases from V and 0 bases from J, with 12 bases in between.

The chain has TRBV7-3 and TRBJ2-1, with 13 bases matching TRBD2. V trimming: 6 bases; J trimming: 8 bases; junction bases outside the gene matches: 7. The CDR3 runs 15 residues. CDR1 SGHTA and CDR2 FQGTGA come from the germline V gene. The CDR3 sequence is CASRQGLAGIDEQFF. CDR3 bases: TGTGCCAGCAGGCAGGGACTAGCGGGAATAGATGAGCAGTTCTTC.

The chain joins TRBV19 to TRBJ1-2; D remains ambiguous. Trimming removed 7 bases at V and 8 bases at J, with 20 bases between. The CDR3 runs 14 residues. Looked up from germline, CDR1 is LNHDA and CDR2 is SQIVND (reference sequence). The CDR3 sequence: CASKPSQGSGGYTF. CDR3 in DNA: TGTGCCAGTAAGCCATCTCAAGGCTCGGGGGGCTACACCTTC.

The chain couples TRBV5-1 to TRBJ2-5; D may correspond to TRBD1 or TRBD2 (5 bases each). The CDR3 loop spans 14 amino acids. V lost 4 bases to trimming and J lost 0 bases, with 10 bases between them. Germline values: CDR1 SGHRS, CDR2 YFSETQ. CDR3 bases: TGCGCCAGCAGCCCCGGGACCAACCAAGAGACCCAGTACTTC. Translated: CASSPGTNQETQYF.

V is TRBV5-4 and J is TRBJ2-7; D is possibly TRBD1 (6 bases). V lost 5 bases to trimming and J lost 3 bases, with 15 bases between them. The germline V gene encodes CDR1 SGHNT and CDR2 YYREEE (reference sequence). The CDR3 is made up of 14 amino acids. For the CDR3, the DNA is TGTGCCAGCAGTAAGACAGGACTCGGCTACGAGCAGTACTTC. It specifies CASSKTGLGYEQYF.

The V gene is TRBV13, the J gene TRBJ1-4; 8 positions match TRBD1. V lost 3 bases, J lost 6 bases, and 6 bases stayed unmatched. The CDR3 has 15 residues. Per the germline V gene, CDR1 is PRHDT and CDR2 is FYEKMQ (reference sequence). The DNA for the CDR3 is TGTGCCAGCAGCTTTTCGGACAGGGATGATGAAAAACTGTTTTTT. Protein sequence: CASSFSDRDDEKLFF.

The chain couples TRBV7-8 to TRBJ1-5, with D unclear. The length of the CDR3 is 16 residues. V lost 5 bases, J lost 0 bases, and 14 bases lay in between. Germline V gene sequence: CDR1 SGHVS, CDR2 FQNEAQ. In nucleotides, the CDR3 is TGTGCCAGCAGCCCGCCGGGAGCCCATAGCAATCAGCCCCAGCATTTT. The encoded protein is CASSPPGAHSNQPQHF.

The genes are TRBV10-3 and TRBJ2-3, with 12 bases matching TRBD2. With V trimmed by 5 bases and J by 3 bases, 3 bases remained unmatched. Germline V CDR1 and CDR2: ENHRY, SYGVKD. This CDR3 spans 15 amino acids. The CDR3 reads CAISNLAGGTDTQYF. The CDR3 region has the DNA TGTGCCATCAGTAATCTAGCGGGAGGGACAGATACGCAGTATTTT.

The J gene is TRBJ1-5, the V gene TRBV2; no firm D call. Germline loops: CDR1 SNHLY, CDR2 FYNNEI. Trimming took off 3 bases at V and 0 bases at J, with 9 bases between the two ends. This CDR3 is 15 amino acids long. The CDR3 loop reads CASSDRSYSNQPQHF. The DNA for the CDR3 is TGTGCCAGCAGTGACAGGTCCTATAGCAATCAGCCCCAGCATTTT. The whole variable domain, remainder taken from reference TRBV2 and TRBJ1-5, is EPEVTQTPSHQVTQMGQEVILRCVPISNHLYFYWYRQILGQKVEFLVSFYNNEISEKSEIFDDQFSVERPDGSNFTLKIRSTKLEDSAMYFCASSDRSYSNQPQHFGDGTRLSIL.

The genes are TRBV7-3 and TRBJ2-7, with a possible D match to TRBD2 (6 bases). The V end lost 4 bases, the J end lost 0 bases, and 13 bases lay between the germline ends. The CDR3 has 15 amino acids. The germline V gene has CDR1 SGHTA and CDR2 FQGTGA. The CDR3: CASSYSGGISYEQYF. The CDR3 nucleotides read TGTGCCAGCAGCTACTCTGGGGGGATCTCCTACGAGCAGTACTTC.

The chain is built from TRBV19 and TRBJ2-7; 7 nucleotides match TRBD1. CDR3 length: 13 residues. Germline V lookup: CDR1 LNHDA, CDR2 SQIVND (reference sequence). The trim removed 5 bases at V and 1 base at J, leaving 2 bases unmatched. For the CDR3, the DNA is TGTGCCAGTAGTTTGACAGGGTCCTACGAGCAGTACTTC. Amino acids: CASSLTGSYEQYF.